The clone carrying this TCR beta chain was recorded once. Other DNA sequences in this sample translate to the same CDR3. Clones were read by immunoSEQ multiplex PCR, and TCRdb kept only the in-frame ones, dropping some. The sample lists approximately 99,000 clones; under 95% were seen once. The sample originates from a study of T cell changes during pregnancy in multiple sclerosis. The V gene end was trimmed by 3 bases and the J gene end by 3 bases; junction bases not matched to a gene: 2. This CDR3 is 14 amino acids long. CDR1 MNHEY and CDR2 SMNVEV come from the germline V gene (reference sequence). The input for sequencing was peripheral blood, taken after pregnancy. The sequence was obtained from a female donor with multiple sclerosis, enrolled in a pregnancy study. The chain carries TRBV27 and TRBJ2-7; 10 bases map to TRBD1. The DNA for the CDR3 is TGTGCCAGCAGTTTTGGGACAGGGGTCTACGAGCAGTACTTC. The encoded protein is CASSFGTGVYEQYF.